Listed below are T cell receptor beta chains from one sample, sequenced in a study of CD8+CD57+ T cells in acquired aplastic anemia. TCRdb reprocessed the reads with MiXCR, giving one entry per CDR3 protein. The sample includes about 210,000 distinct CDR3 sequences, 61% of them seen just once. Sequencing input: sorted CD4+, CD8+, or CD8+CD57+ T cells (not recorded which) from PBMCs. All receptors derive from a human donor in good health. The CDR3 runs from the conserved cysteine through the conserved F or W. A D gene is named only where the DNA matches it firmly. Size is omitted from some rows. Given values are once, few, many or a class for expanded clones.

clone_size cdr3_length j_call v_call d_call cdr3_aa cdr3_nt
once 15 TRBJ2-2 TRBV20-1 TRBD1 CSAQDRDGNTGELFF TGCAGTGCTCAGGACAGGGACGGGAACACCGGGGAGCTGTTTTTT
once 11 TRBJ1-1 TRBV7-9 NA CASSFMGEAFF TGTGCCAGCAGCTTTATGGGTGAAGCTTTCTTT
few 11 TRBJ2-7 TRBV2 NA CASSGDGEQYF TGTGCCAGCAGTGGTGATGGGGAGCAGTACTTC
NA 13 TRBJ1-1 TRBV3-1 TRBD1 CARSLTGDTEAFF TGTGCCAGGAGCCTGACAGGGGACACTGAAGCTTTCTTT
NA 14 TRBJ1-1 TRBV7-3 NA CASSLATGNTEDFF TGTGCCAGCAGCTTGGCAACAGGGAACACTGAAGATTTCTTT
few 12 TRBJ2-7 TRBV2 TRBD2 CASSGLAYEQYF TGTGCCAGCTCGGGACTAGCCTACGAGCAGTACTTC
few 14 TRBJ1-4 TRBV7-4 TRBD1 CASSPGQGYEKLFF TGTGCCAGCTCACCGGGACAGGGTTATGAAAAACTGTTTTTT
once 15 TRBJ2-7 TRBV20-1 NA CSARDGGGSSYEQYF TGCAGTGCTAGAGATGGGGGGGGCAGCTCCTACGAGCAGTACTTC
few 14 TRBJ1-2 TRBV9 TRBD1 CASSVGEGALGYTF TGTGCCAGCAGCGTAGGTGAGGGGGCACTGGGCTACACCTTC
NA 14 TRBJ2-1 TRBV6-4 TRBD2 CASSVAGGGDVQFF TGTGCCAGCAGTGTAGCGGGAGGGGGGGATGTGCAGTTCTTC
NA 14 TRBJ2-5 TRBV20-1 TRBD1 CSARGDRVRETQYF TGCAGTGCTAGAGGAGACAGGGTCAGGGAGACCCAGTACTTC
many 16 TRBJ2-3 TRBV2 TRBD2 CASRMTSGGSTDTQYF TGTGCCAGCAGGATGACTAGCGGGGGATCGACAGATACGCAGTATTTT
many 16 TRBJ2-7 TRBV20-1 TRBD2 CSAHGLAGGVDNEQYF TGCAGTGCCCACGGACTAGCGGGAGGGGTTGACAACGAGCAGTACTTC
many 15 TRBJ2-7 TRBV9 TRBD2 CASSVGSGTSYEQYF TGTGCCAGCAGCGTAGGGAGCGGGACCTCCTACGAGCAGTACTTC
NA 15 TRBJ2-1 TRBV7-9 TRBD2 CASSSTSGRSNEQFF TGTGCCAGCAGCTCAACTAGCGGGAGAAGCAATGAGCAGTTCTTC
NA 18 TRBJ2-3 TRBV12-3/TRBV12-4 NA CASSSYPKLVSDTDTQYF TGTGCCAGCAGTTCCTACCCGAAACTAGTTTCGGACACAGATACGCAGTATTTT
NA 13 TRBJ1-2 TRBV19 TRBD1 CASSRDRNYGYTF TGTGCCAGTAGTAGGGACAGAAACTATGGCTACACCTTC
NA 14 TRBJ1-2 TRBV29-1 NA CSVPRAGEDYGYTF TGCAGCGTCCCAAGGGCAGGGGAGGACTATGGCTACACCTTC
NA 17 TRBJ1-1 TRBV10-3 TRBD1 CAISDPDRAKKNTEAFF TGTGCCATCAGTGACCCGGACAGGGCCAAAAAGAACACTGAAGCTTTCTTT
once 13 TRBJ1-1 TRBV12-5 NA CASGLGGGSEAFF TGTGCTAGTGGTTTGGGAGGGGGGAGTGAAGCTTTCTTT
many 15 TRBJ1-1 TRBV2 NA CASSVETALNTEAFF TGTGCCAGCAGTGTCGAGACAGCCCTGAACACTGAAGCTTTCTTT
once 13 TRBJ2-7 TRBV20-1 NA CSATPSASHEQYF TGCAGTGCTACGCCGAGCGCTAGCCACGAGCAGTACTTC
many 14 TRBJ1-2 TRBV4-1 TRBD1 CASSPAGTGYGYTF TGCGCCAGCAGCCCCGCCGGGACAGGCTATGGCTACACCTTC
many 15 TRBJ2-7 TRBV20-1 NA CSARDYGTNHYEQYF TGCAGTGCTAGAGATTACGGGACGAATCATTACGAGCAGTACTTC
NA 12 TRBJ1-5 TRBV7-9 NA CASSQLRIDQHF TGTGCCAGCAGCCAACTCAGGATCGACCAGCATTTT
NA 16 TRBJ1-1 TRBV20-1 TRBD1 CSARGPGQGGDTEAFF TGCAGTGCTAGGGGTCCGGGACAGGGAGGAGATACTGAAGCTTTCTTT
few 12 TRBJ2-3 TRBV2 NA CAPRAGSDTQYF TGTGCCCCGAGGGCGGGAAGCGATACGCAGTATTTT